Listed below are T cell receptor beta chains from one sample, sequenced in a study of blood T cell repertoires in COVID-19. Sequencing was performed with immunoSEQ multiplex PCR; in TCRdb, only in-frame clones are kept and a portion is missing. The data contain roughly 360,000 clones, around 84% of them singletons. Input material: peripheral blood. All receptors come from a human donor with acute or convalescent COVID-19. The donor label of this sample is uncertain. The CDR3 runs from the conserved cysteine through the conserved F or W. A D gene is named only where the DNA matches it firmly. Rows give clone size only sometimes, using once, few, many, or a class for an expanded clone.

cdr3_aa,cdr3_nt,d_call,clone_size,v_call,j_call
CASTPGQGSLNTEAFF,TGTGCCAGCACTCCGGGACAGGGGTCTTTGAACACTGAAGCTTTCTTT,TRBD1,NA,TRBV7-9,TRBJ1-1
CASSIGQGAGSPLHF,TGTGCCAGTAGTATAGGTCAGGGGGCTGGATCACCCCTCCACTTT,TRBD1,NA,TRBV19,TRBJ1-6
CASSEFGVASSYEQYF,TGTGCCAGCAGTGAATTCGGGGTCGCAAGCTCCTACGAGCAGTACTTC,NA,NA,TRBV6-1,TRBJ2-7
CASSQVNGREAFF,TGTGCCAGCAGCCAAGTGAATGGCAGAGAAGCTTTCTTT,NA,few,TRBV3-1/TRBV3-2,TRBJ1-1
CATSRDPGRTDTQYF,TGTGCCACCAGCAGAGATCCCGGTCGGACAGATACGCAGTATTTT,NA,NA,TRBV15,TRBJ2-3
CASSLGGGSYNEQFF,TGTGCCAGCAGTTTAGGTGGCGGTTCCTACAATGAGCAGTTCTTC,NA,NA,TRBV28,TRBJ2-1
CAISLQGAGEAFF,TGTGCCATCAGCCTACAGGGGGCCGGGGAAGCTTTCTTT,TRBD1,NA,TRBV10-3,TRBJ1-1
CASSRDLLYNEQFF,TGTGCCAGCAGCCGGGACTTGCTTTACAATGAGCAGTTCTTC,NA,few,TRBV7-9,TRBJ2-1
CASSTEGVSYNEQFF,TGCGCCAGCAGCACCGAAGGGGTTTCCTACAATGAGCAGTTCTTC,NA,once,TRBV5-1,TRBJ2-1
CASSQLLGTGSDGEQFF,TGCGCCAGCAGCCAACTGCTGGGGACAGGGAGCGACGGTGAGCAGTTCTTC,TRBD1,NA,TRBV4-1,TRBJ2-1
CASSLGGTGVQPQHF,TGCGCCAGCAGCCTGGGGGGGACAGGGGTCCAGCCCCAGCATTTT,TRBD1,once,TRBV4-1,TRBJ1-5
CASSHRGGTRYGEQFF,TGTGCCAGCAGCCACAGAGGCGGGACTCGTTACGGGGAGCAGTTCTTC,NA,NA,TRBV11-3,TRBJ2-1
CASSLAGTRETQYF,TGTGCCAGCAGCTTAGCCGGGACAAGAGAGACCCAGTACTTC,NA,NA,TRBV7-2,TRBJ2-5
CASKMNQDSPLHF,TGTGCCAGCAAGATGAACCAGGATTCACCCCTCCACTTT,NA,NA,TRBV6-5,TRBJ1-6
CASNGGGTTNYGYTF,TGTGCCAGCAACGGCGGGGGAACCACTAACTATGGCTACACCTTC,NA,NA,TRBV28,TRBJ1-2
CASSFQGTQNTEAFF,TGTGCCAGCAGTTTCCAGGGGACCCAGAACACTGAAGCTTTCTTT,NA,NA,TRBV27,TRBJ1-1
CSAGGVRGTSGYEQFF,TGCAGCGCGGGGGGGGTGAGAGGGACTAGCGGGTATGAGCAGTTCTTC,TRBD2,NA,TRBV29-1,TRBJ2-1
CASSLGAGANEQYF,TGTGCCAGCAGCTTAGGAGCGGGAGCCAACGAGCAGTACTTC,TRBD2,NA,TRBV7-2,TRBJ2-7
CASSLTTGAYEQYF,TGTGCCAGCTCACTTACGACAGGGGCCTACGAGCAGTACTTC,TRBD1,NA,TRBV18,TRBJ2-7
CASSRKSQGGYTF,TGTGCCAGCAGCCGAAAAAGCCAGGGTGGCTACACCTTC,NA,NA,TRBV3-1/TRBV3-2,TRBJ1-2
CSASPTTGAGAVRETQYF,TGCAGTGCTAGTCCCACTACGGGAGCGGGGGCGGTCCGGGAGACCCAGTACTTC,TRBD2,NA,TRBV20-1,TRBJ2-5
CASSPTGLNEQFF,TGTGCCAGCAGTCCCACAGGGCTAAATGAGCAGTTCTTC,NA,few,TRBV12-3/TRBV12-4,TRBJ2-1
CASSKVVTGSNQPQHF,TGTGCCAGTAGTAAGGTCGTTACAGGTAGCAATCAGCCCCAGCATTTT,NA,NA,TRBV19,TRBJ1-5
CASSLARAGPNEKLFF,TGCGCCAGCAGCTTGGCCAGGGCAGGACCCAATGAAAAACTGTTTTTT,NA,NA,TRBV5-1,TRBJ1-4
CASSLGGGRTYEQYF,TGTGCCAGCAGTTTAGGGGGGGGGAGAACTTACGAGCAGTACTTC,NA,NA,TRBV7-6,TRBJ2-7
CASSGSGGPQIPETQYF,TGTGCCAGCAGTGGGAGCGGGGGGCCACAGATTCCAGAGACCCAGTACTTC,TRBD2,NA,TRBV2,TRBJ2-5
CASSYSSGTTDTQYF,TGTGCCAGCAGTTACTCTAGCGGTACGACAGATACGCAGTATTTT,NA,NA,TRBV6-5,TRBJ2-3
CASSRDRGTVEKLFF,TGTGCCAGCAGTAGGGACAGGGGGACCGTCGAAAAACTGTTTTTT,TRBD1,NA,TRBV2,TRBJ1-4
CASRYSTSGNTIYF,TGTGCCAGCAGGTACAGCACCTCTGGAAACACCATATATTTT,NA,NA,TRBV2,TRBJ1-3
CAWGLGWGDTEAFF,TGTGCCTGGGGCCTAGGATGGGGGGACACTGAAGCTTTCTTT,NA,NA,TRBV30,TRBJ1-1
CASSEDGTDEKLFF,TGTGCCAGCAGTGAAGACGGGACAGATGAAAAACTGTTTTTT,TRBD1,NA,TRBV25-1,TRBJ1-4
CASSYGRTKRQFF,TGTGCCAGCAGCTATGGGCGGACTAAGAGGCAGTTCTTC,NA,NA,TRBV3-1/TRBV3-2,TRBJ2-1
CASKVSDGAGELFF,TGTGCCAGCAAGGTTTCGGACGGGGCCGGGGAGCTGTTTTTT,NA,NA,TRBV2,TRBJ2-2
CAWGLAASDTQYF,TGTGCCTGGGGACTAGCGGCATCAGATACGCAGTATTTT,TRBD2,NA,TRBV30,TRBJ2-3
CASSAGQGNSPLHF,TGTGCCAGCAGTGCCGGACAGGGGAATTCACCCCTCCACTTT,TRBD1,NA,TRBV2,TRBJ1-6
CASSQPPPNNEQFF,TGTGCCAGCAGCCAACCCCCCCCTAACAATGAGCAGTTCTTC,NA,NA,TRBV4-2,TRBJ2-1
CASSQGTGLRNTEAFF,TGCGCCAGCAGCCAAGGGACAGGGCTACGAAACACTGAAGCTTTCTTT,TRBD1,NA,TRBV4-1,TRBJ1-1
CSVWDSHGEQYF,TGCAGCGTTTGGGACTCCCATGGTGAGCAGTACTTC,NA,NA,TRBV29-1,TRBJ2-7
CASSRTTQHNEQFF,TGTGCCAGCAGCCGGACAACCCAACACAATGAGCAGTTCTTC,NA,NA,TRBV3-1/TRBV3-2,TRBJ2-1
CALDRVGGGDEKLFF,TGTGCCCTAGACAGGGTAGGCGGTGGCGATGAAAAACTGTTTTTT,TRBD1,NA,TRBV30,TRBJ1-4
CATGGGVGYGYTF,TGTGCCACCGGTGGGGGGGTTGGCTATGGCTACACCTTC,NA,NA,TRBV28,TRBJ1-2
CSASRENNQPQHF,TGCAGTGCTAGTAGGGAGAACAATCAGCCCCAGCATTTT,NA,NA,TRBV20-1,TRBJ1-5
CATSNSRDRGNTEAFF,TGTGCCACCAGCAACTCCAGGGACAGGGGGAACACTGAAGCTTTCTTT,TRBD1,NA,TRBV15,TRBJ1-1
CASTLTVNTEAFF,TGTGCCAGCACTCTGACAGTGAACACTGAAGCTTTCTTT,NA,NA,TRBV6-5,TRBJ1-1
CASSLADRGVGPGPYEQYF,TGCGCCAGCAGCTTGGCGGACAGGGGAGTCGGTCCGGGTCCCTACGAGCAGTACTTC,TRBD1,few,TRBV5-1,TRBJ2-7
CASSQGPSNQPQHF,TGTGCCAGCAGCCAAGGGCCGAGCAATCAGCCCCAGCATTTT,NA,few,TRBV3-1/TRBV3-2,TRBJ1-5
CASSYPPHPGAFF,TGTGCCAGCAGTTACCCCCCCCATCCGGGAGCTTTCTTT,NA,NA,TRBV6-6,TRBJ1-1
CASSLSSGGTAYGYTF,TGTGCCAGCAGTTTATCGTCAGGAGGGACAGCCTATGGCTACACCTTC,TRBD1,many,TRBV27,TRBJ1-2
CASRPSQGTEAFF,TGTGCCAGCAGGCCAAGCCAGGGAACTGAAGCTTTCTTT,NA,NA,TRBV7-6,TRBJ1-1
CASSSGGGAEQYF,TGTGCCAGCAGCTCTGGAGGGGGGGCCGAGCAGTACTTC,NA,NA,TRBV6-5,TRBJ2-7
CASSFESSYNSPLHF,TGCGCCAGCAGCTTCGAGTCCTCCTATAATTCACCCCTCCACTTT,NA,once,TRBV5-1,TRBJ1-6
CASSPTFGELFF,TGTGCCAGTAGCCCGACTTTCGGGGAGCTGTTTTTT,NA,NA,TRBV19,TRBJ2-2
CASSGLAGVYEQFF,TGTGCCAGCAGTGGGCTAGCGGGAGTATATGAGCAGTTCTTC,TRBD2,once,TRBV2,TRBJ2-1
CASSIRESYGYTF,TGTGCCAGTAGTATACGCGAATCCTATGGCTACACCTTC,NA,once,TRBV19,TRBJ1-2
CASSQERGGGNTGELFF,TGTGCCAGCAGCCAAGAGCGGGGAGGGGGAAACACCGGGGAGCTGTTTTTT,NA,NA,TRBV4-2,TRBJ2-2